This is a list of T cell receptor beta chains from one sample in a study of T cell responses to AZD1222 COVID-19 vaccine. Using immunoSEQ multiplex PCR, the repertoire was profiled, and TCRdb retains in-frame clones only, with some absent. The sample gives about 68,000 clones, about 80% of which show up once; 12% is in the top ten. The input for sequencing was peripheral blood, taken on day 0 of AZD1222 vaccination. These receptor sequences come from an adult in good health. Each CDR3 is given with its conserved first and last residue. The D gene is left open where the match is weak. Clone sizes are given selectively: once, few, many, or a class where the clone is expanded.

J gene	D gene	CDR3 length	clone size	V gene	CDR3 protein	CDR3 DNA
TRBJ1-6	-	15	once	TRBV19	CASSSQGGNNSPLHF	TGTGCCAGTAGTTCACAGGGTGGCAATAATTCACCCCTCCACTTT
TRBJ1-6	-	15	-	TRBV5-8	CASSLYKGVRSPLHF	TGTGCCAGCAGCTTGTATAAGGGAGTTCGCTCACCCCTCCACTTT
TRBJ1-1	-	13	-	TRBV7-8	CASGSRTNTEAFF	TGTGCCAGCGGGTCGAGGACGAACACTGAAGCTTTCTTT
TRBJ1-2	TRBD1	12	-	TRBV19	CATGQGGYGYTF	TGTGCCACGGGACAGGGCGGCTATGGCTACACCTTC
TRBJ2-1	TRBD2	14	-	TRBV30	CAWQGGGGYNEQFF	TGTGCCTGGCAGGGCGGGGGGGGGTACAATGAGCAGTTCTTC
TRBJ1-1	TRBD1	13	-	TRBV5-1	CASRPDRDTEAFF	TGCGCCAGCAGGCCGGACAGGGACACTGAAGCTTTCTTT
TRBJ1-4	-	15	-	TRBV5-8	CASSLGDATNEKLFF	TGTGCCAGCAGCTTGGGAGATGCAACTAATGAAAAACTGTTTTTT
TRBJ2-3	TRBD2	17	-	TRBV9	CASSPTSGGAWADTQYF	TGTGCCAGCAGCCCTACTAGCGGGGGGGCGTGGGCAGATACGCAGTATTTT
TRBJ2-7	-	14	once	TRBV10-3	CAISGRDGLYEQYF	TGTGCCATCAGTGGACGGGACGGACTCTACGAGCAGTACTTC
TRBJ2-3	-	15	once	TRBV7-2	CASSSQQGRTDTQYF	TGTGCCAGCAGCTCCCAACAGGGTCGGACAGATACGCAGTATTTT
TRBJ2-5	TRBD1	16	-	TRBV5-6	CASSTGTGGFEETQYF	TGTGCCAGCAGCACCGGGACAGGGGGATTTGAAGAGACCCAGTACTTC
TRBJ2-1	-	15	few	TRBV6-2/TRBV6-3	CASSQSDGGYNEQFF	TGTGCCAGCAGCCAGTCGGACGGTGGATACAATGAGCAGTTCTTC
TRBJ2-7	-	13	-	TRBV12-5	CASGSLAMYEQYF	TGTGCTAGTGGATCCCTGGCCATGTACGAGCAGTACTTC
TRBJ1-5	-	15	few	TRBV6-2/TRBV6-3	CASSYNPDRNQPQHF	TGTGCCAGCAGTTACAACCCCGACAGAAATCAGCCCCAGCATTTT
TRBJ1-3	-	16	few	TRBV7-2	CASSLGKASSGNTIYF	TGTGCCAGCAGCTTAGGAAAGGCTAGCTCTGGAAACACCATATATTTT
TRBJ2-7	TRBD1	12	few	TRBV28	CASKQGAYEQYF	TGTGCCAGCAAACAGGGGGCCTACGAGCAGTACTTC
TRBJ1-2	TRBD1	15	-	TRBV19	CASSIDEADRAGYTF	TGTGCCAGTAGTATAGATGAGGCTGACAGGGCCGGCTACACCTTC
TRBJ2-1	-	15	-	TRBV7-9	CASSQSGWASNEQFF	TGTGCCAGCAGCCAGAGCGGATGGGCCTCCAATGAGCAGTTCTTC
TRBJ2-5	-	18	-	TRBV11-2	CASRPRATPSKFQETQYF	TGTGCCAGCAGACCCCGGGCGACCCCATCTAAATTCCAAGAGACCCAGTACTTC
TRBJ2-7	-	14	-	TRBV5-1	CASSYREAAYEQYF	TGCGCCAGCAGCTACAGGGAAGCTGCTTACGAGCAGTACTTC
TRBJ2-7	TRBD1	14	-	TRBV5-1	CASSIPGTEYEQYF	TGCGCCAGCAGCATACCCGGGACAGAGTACGAGCAGTACTTC
TRBJ1-2	-	15	few	TRBV19	CASSTATLRGYGYTF	TGTGCCAGTAGTACGGCCACATTAAGGGGCTATGGCTACACCTTC
TRBJ2-7	-	14	-	TRBV7-9	CASSPAGLSYEQYF	TGTGCCAGCAGCCCCGCCGGACTCTCCTACGAGCAGTACTTC
TRBJ2-1	-	14	-	TRBV27	CASSSARGHNEQFF	TGTGCCAGCAGTTCCGCTCGGGGGCACAATGAGCAGTTCTTC
TRBJ1-1	-	14	-	TRBV6-5	CASSYSGAAREAFF	TGTGCCAGCAGTTACTCGGGGGCAGCCCGGGAAGCTTTCTTT
TRBJ2-7	-	15	-	TRBV5-1	CASSLLRTNPYEQYF	TGCGCCAGCAGCTTGTTACGGACAAACCCCTACGAGCAGTACTTC
TRBJ2-1	-	11	-	TRBV24-1	CATSDGDEQFF	TGTGCCACCAGTGACGGGGATGAGCAGTTCTTC
TRBJ1-2	-	12	few	TRBV2	CASSEQAYGYTF	TGTGCCAGCAGTGAGCAGGCCTATGGCTACACCTTC
TRBJ2-7	-	14	-	TRBV5-1	CASSLAARAYEQYF	TGCGCCAGCAGCTTGGCTGCCAGGGCCTACGAGCAGTACTTC
TRBJ2-3	TRBD1	13	-	TRBV12-3/TRBV12-4	CASSLGTADTQYF	TGTGCCAGTAGCTTAGGGACAGCAGATACGCAGTATTTT
TRBJ2-2	-	14	-	TRBV4-3	CASSQVWDTGELFF	TGCGCCAGCAGCCAAGTTTGGGACACCGGGGAGCTGTTTTTT
TRBJ1-1	-	15	-	TRBV7-9	CASSLSAERNTEAFF	TGTGCCAGCAGCTTATCCGCGGAGCGGAACACTGAAGCTTTCTTT
TRBJ1-4	-	17	-	TRBV4-1	CASSQPRDRTTNEKLFF	TGCGCCAGCAGCCAGCCCCGGGACCGAACAACTAATGAAAAACTGTTTTTT
TRBJ2-4	-	15	-	TRBV10-1	CASSEIHVAKNIQYF	TGCGCCAGCAGTGAGATCCACGTAGCCAAAAACATTCAGTACTTC
TRBJ2-3	-	16	-	TRBV9	CASSLGPTGVTDTQYF	TGTGCCAGCAGCCTGGGCCCTACGGGGGTCACAGATACGCAGTATTTT
TRBJ1-2	-	15	once	TRBV2	CASSVGRESFYGYTF	TGTGCCAGCAGTGTGGGTAGGGAATCCTTCTATGGCTACACCTTC
TRBJ2-3	TRBD2	14	-	TRBV29-1	CSVKVAGGLDTQYF	TGCAGCGTTAAGGTAGCGGGGGGTTTAGATACGCAGTATTTT
TRBJ1-3	-	13	few	TRBV5-1	CASSVSSGNTIYF	TGCGCCAGCAGCGTGTCGTCTGGAAACACCATATATTTT
TRBJ1-4	-	15	-	TRBV4-3	CASSQLPGRNEKLFF	TGCGCCAGCAGCCAACTTCCAGGGAGGAATGAAAAACTGTTTTTT
TRBJ1-6	TRBD1	19	once	TRBV6-2/TRBV6-3	CASSPVGQGSGSYNSPLHF	TGTGCCAGCAGCCCTGTGGGACAGGGGTCGGGGTCCTATAATTCACCCCTCCACTTT
TRBJ1-2	-	14	-	TRBV18	CASSPQGLDYGYTF	TGTGCCAGCTCACCACAGGGTCTCGACTATGGCTACACCTTC
TRBJ1-6	TRBD1	15	-	TRBV19	CASSIGDRVNSPLHF	TGTGCCAGTAGTATAGGGGACAGGGTCAATTCACCCCTCCACTTT
TRBJ2-5	TRBD1	16	once	TRBV4-1	CASSHPKTGTQETQYF	TGCGCCAGCAGCCACCCGAAGACAGGGACCCAAGAGACCCAGTACTTC
TRBJ1-2	TRBD1	13	-	TRBV6-1	CASSERLRGGYTF	TGTGCCAGCAGTGAAAGACTCAGGGGGGGCTACACCTTC
TRBJ1-1	-	16	few	TRBV5-4	CASSSSGGSMNTEAFF	TGTGCCAGCAGCTCCTCGGGGGGGTCTATGAACACTGAAGCTTTCTTT
TRBJ1-5	TRBD1	16	-	TRBV28	CASSRYGTGPYQPQHF	TGTGCCAGCAGTAGATACGGGACAGGGCCTTATCAGCCCCAGCATTTT
TRBJ2-5	-	15	-	TRBV4-3	CASSQGAGNLETQYF	TGCGCCAGCAGCCAAGGCGCAGGGAATCTTGAGACCCAGTACTTC
TRBJ1-1	-	16	-	TRBV19	CASSIGTKGTNTEAFF	TGTGCCAGTAGTATCGGAACGAAGGGAACCAACACTGAAGCTTTCTTT
TRBJ1-6	TRBD1	14	once	TRBV6-5	CASSYRDRDSPLHF	TGTGCCAGCAGTTACAGGGACAGGGATTCACCCCTCCACTTT
TRBJ1-5	-	14	-	TRBV3-1/TRBV3-2	CASSRDGSNQPQHF	TGTGCCAGCAGCAGGGACGGCAGCAATCAGCCCCAGCATTTT
TRBJ2-3	TRBD1	12	-	TRBV6-5	CASRTGEDTQYF	TGTGCCAGCAGAACAGGGGAAGATACGCAGTATTTT
TRBJ2-7	TRBD1	15	-	TRBV3-1/TRBV3-2	CASSNTGTGGDEQYF	TGTGCCAGCAGTAATACCGGGACAGGGGGCGACGAGCAGTACTTC
TRBJ1-2	-	13	-	TRBV6-2/TRBV6-3	CASSLGGRIGYTF	TGTGCCAGCAGTCTTGGGGGGCGCATTGGCTACACCTTC
TRBJ2-7	-	16	many	TRBV4-1	CASSQGPGLVPLEQYF	TGCGCCAGCAGCCAAGGTCCAGGCCTCGTCCCACTCGAGCAGTACTTC
TRBJ1-1	TRBD1	14	-	TRBV7-9	CASSPDRSNTEAFF	TGTGCCAGCAGCCCGGACAGGTCTAACACTGAAGCTTTCTTT
TRBJ2-7	-	17	few	TRBV2	CASQPVYRTVSSYEQYF	TGTGCCAGCCAGCCCGTATACCGGACAGTGAGCTCCTACGAGCAGTACTTC
TRBJ2-2	-	15	-	TRBV20-1	CSASNNLRDTGELFF	TGCAGTGCTAGTAACAACCTACGAGACACCGGGGAGCTGTTTTTT